The T cell receptor (beta chain) under discussion was sequenced for a study of tumor-infiltrating lymphocytes in localized non-small cell lung cancer. Profiled with immunoSEQ multiplex PCR; TCRdb holds only in-frame clones, not every one. The repertoire has 15,000 to 20,000 clones, roughly four fifths of them found once; the top ten carry about 6.4%. The CDR3 sequence is 10 residues long. V lost 7 bases and J lost 4, with 2 bases in between. CDR1 and CDR2 from the germline V gene are SGHRS and YFSETQ. The clonotype originates from a human donor with non-small cell lung cancer. Source material: lung tumor tissue. This chain uses TRBV5-1 with TRBJ2-2; D gene unclear. CDR3 loop: CASGTGELFF. In nucleotides, the CDR3 is TGCGCCAGCGGCACCGGGGAGCTGTTTTTT.